A single sample is the source of the 4 T cell receptor beta chains below, sequenced in a study of T cell repertoires in cytomegalovirus infection. TCRdb called the reads again in MiXCR, with one record for every CDR3 protein. The sample consists of approximately 280,000 distinct CDR3 sequences, approximately 22% of them appearing once. No antigens are known for them. Sequences were derived from cultured PBMCs, sampled from culture after CMV antigen stimulation. These TCRs come from a human donor in good health (CMV status not recorded). Some clones in this sample may be carry-over from other donors' samples.

This clonotype was observed a handful of times. The gene calls are TRBV28 and TRBJ1-1; D gene uncertain. The germline CDR1 and CDR2 sequences are MDHEN and SYDVKM. There are 11 residues in the CDR3. Trimming left V 2 bases short and J 6 bases short, with 4 bases between. Here the CDR3 reads CASSLTSEAFF. The CDR3 nucleotides read TGTGCCAGCAGTTTAACCTCTGAAGCTTTCTTT. Using reference TRBV28 and TRBJ1-1 for the parts outside the CDR3, the full variable domain is DVKVTQSSRYLVKRTGEKVFLECVQDMDHENMFWYRQDPGLGLRLIYFSYDVKMKEKGDIPEGYSVSREKKERFSLILESASTNQTSMYLCASSLTSEAFFGQGTRLTVV.

This chain connects TRBV20-1 to TRBJ2-1; a possible D gene is TRBD2 (5 bases). From germline, CDR1 is DFQATT and CDR2 SNEGSKA (reference sequence). The CDR3 sequence is 15 residues long. V was trimmed by 1 base and J by 3 bases, leaving 13 bases between them. The CDR3 is CSARVASRVYNEQFF. CDR3 in DNA: TGCAGTGCTAGAGTGGCTAGCAGAGTCTACAATGAGCAGTTCTTC.

This clonotype was seen at least ten times. In DNA, the CDR3 is TGTGCCAGCAGCCCCACCCCGGGACAGGGGACCAACAATGAGCAGTTCTTC. It codes for CASSPTPGQGTNNEQFF. V is TRBV7-2 and J is TRBJ2-1, with 10 bases lining up with TRBD1. Trimming at V came to 5 bases and at J to 5 bases, leaving 12 bases not matched to a gene. CDR3 size: 17 residues. Germline V CDR1 and CDR2: SGHTA, FQGNSA.

V usage is TRBV5-4 and J usage is TRBJ2-2; D is unresolved. The CDR3 is 15 amino acids. Germline assignment: CDR1 SGHNT and CDR2 YYREEE (reference sequence). Trimming shortened V by 4 bases and J by 11 bases, and 21 bases separated the two germline ends. This CDR3 is CASSPPGPSGGELFF. DNA of the CDR3: TGTGCCAGCAGCCCCCCGGGCCCCTCGGGCGGCGAGCTGTTTTTT.